The next 6 T cell receptor beta chains were all read from a single sample in a study of shared clonotypes between healthy human individuals. Method: immunoSEQ multiplex PCR; TCRdb's copy keeps in-frame clones and lacks some. The sample consists of over a million clones, 95% to 99% of them appearing once. Sequencing input: naive CD4+ T cells sorted from blood. Stated subset: CD45RA+ positively selected. The source is a man between 25 and 39 years old in good health.

The chain has TRBV2 and TRBJ2-5; unclear D gene. This CDR3 has 10 residues. Germline V CDR1 and CDR2: SNHLY, FYNNEI. Trimming left V 5 bases short and J 5 bases short, with 3 bases between. In DNA form, the CDR3 reads TGTGCCAGCAGTCTGGAGACCCAGTACTTC. This sequence encodes CASSLETQYF.

About this clone itself: Other nucleotide sequences in the sample specify the same CDR3. The V and J genes are TRBV5-1 and TRBJ1-1, with a possible D match to TRBD1 (5 bases). CDR3 length equals 15 residues. The germline CDR1 and CDR2 sequences are SGHRS and YFSETQ. Trimming stripped 0 bases from V and 5 bases from J, with 14 bases between. CDR3 sequence: CASSLGFGGGTEAFF. The DNA for the CDR3 is TGCGCCAGCAGCTTGGGTTTTGGGGGAGGAACTGAAGCTTTCTTT. Using reference TRBV5-1 and TRBJ1-1 for the parts outside the CDR3, the full variable domain is KAGVTQTPRYLIKTRGQQVTLSCSPISGHRSVSWYQQTPGQGLQFLFEYFSETQRNKGNFPGRFSGRQFSNSRSEMNVSTLELGDSALYLCASSLGFGGGTEAFFGQGTRLTVV.

The V gene is TRBV5-4, the J gene TRBJ2-7, with D possibly TRBD2 on 6 matching bases. Germline V gives CDR1 SGHNT, CDR2 YYREEE (reference sequence). The CDR3 runs to 16 residues. Deletions cut 4 bases from V and 5 bases from J, with 22 bases between. This CDR3 is CASSPHGGSKGDEQYF. CDR3 sequence (DNA): TGTGCCAGCAGCCCCCATGGGGGGAGTAAGGGAGACGAGCAGTACTTC.

This clone was detected only once. The rearrangement uses TRBV18 and TRBJ2-1; TRBD2 matches at 12 bases. Germline CDR1 reads KGHSH; CDR2 reads LQKENI. CDR3 length: 18 residues. After removal of 3 bases from V and 2 bases from J, the junction contained 8 bases not matched to a gene. The CDR3 DNA reads as TGTGCCAGCTCACCCCTGTGGACTAGCGGGAATCCCTACAATGAGCAGTTCTTC. Translated, it gives CASSPLWTSGNPYNEQFF. Full variable domain (outside the CDR3, taken from reference TRBV18 and TRBJ2-1): NAGVMQNPRHLVRRRGQEARLRCSPMKGHSHVYWYRQLPEEGLKFMVYLQKENIIDESGMPKERFSAEFPKEGPSILRIQQVVRGDSAAYFCASSPLWTSGNPYNEQFFGPGTRLTVL.

The V call is TRBV5-5, the J call TRBJ2-7; D unclear. The CDR3 is 13 residues long. Germline assignment: CDR1 SGHKS and CDR2 YYEKEE (reference sequence). The V and J ends lost 0 bases and 2 bases respectively, with 6 bases between them. CDR3 sequence: CASSLGSPYEQYF. The CDR3 DNA sequence: TGTGCCAGCAGCTTGGGGAGCCCCTACGAGCAGTACTTC. Complete variable domain (other parts from reference TRBV5-5 and TRBJ2-7): DAGVTQSPTHLIKTRGQQVTLRCSPISGHKSVSWYQQVLGQGPQFIFQYYEKEERGRGNFPDRFSARQFPNYSSELNVNALLLGDSALYLCASSLGSPYEQYFGPGTRLTVT.

CDR3 nucleotides: TGTGCCAGCAGTGCCCACGGGGGTGGCAATCAGCCCCAGCATTTT. Translated: CASSAHGGGNQPQHF. This chain joins TRBV28 and TRBJ1-5; perhaps TRBD1 as D (5 bases). There are 15 residues in the CDR3. The V end lost 5 bases, the J end lost 2 bases, and 13 bases lay between the germline ends. Germline CDR1 reads MDHEN; CDR2 reads SYDVKM.